This T cell receptor beta chain originates from a study of cytomegalovirus exposure and HLA in healthy donors. V was clipped by 4 bases and J by 4 bases; unmatched bases: 9. Germline V gene lookup returns CDR1 SEHNR and CDR2 FQNEAQ (reference sequence). This CDR3 region has 15 residues. As concerns this clone: Its antigen is not identified.

The PCR had 60 Vbeta and 13 Jbeta primers. The repertoire was sequenced with immunoSEQ multiplex PCR; TCRdb's copy has only in-frame clones and lacks some. The sample contains 95,000 to 130,000 clones, around 81% of which appear only once. The study, taken as a whole, reports: Sequencing likely caused a cluster of highly shared sequence variants.

Sequencing was done on a sample of PBMCs. This chain uses TRBV7-9 with TRBJ2-5; 7 bases map to TRBD1. This TCR derives from a woman aged 30 to 39 in good health and CMV-seronegative. The chain's CDR3 is CASSSEGAGTETQYF. The CDR3 DNA reads TGTGCCAGCAGCTCCGAGGGGGCAGGGACAGAGACCCAGTACTTC.